This is a list of T cell receptor beta chains from one sample in a study of shared clonotypes between healthy human individuals. Repertoires were generated with immunoSEQ multiplex PCR, while TCRdb's copy carries only in-frame clones and drops some. The table has 1 million to 1.3 million clones, 70% to 80% seen once. Sequenced input: memory CD4+ T cells from PBMCs. All receptors come from a young man in good health. Some clones in this sample may be carry-over from other donors' samples. Both conserved end residues are part of each CDR3. A D gene is named only where the DNA matches it firmly. Not every row has a clone size; where given, it reads once, few, many or a size class.

DNA: TGTGCCAGTAGTAGGGGCAGGGGCGGGTTAGGCACTGAAGCTTTCTTT
CDR3: CASSRGRGGLGTEAFF
size: NA
V: TRBV19
D: NA
J: TRBJ1-1

DNA: TGTGCCAGCAGTTTATCCGGGCTTGGGGCCAACGTCCTGACTTTC
CDR3: CASSLSGLGANVLTF
size: NA
V: TRBV27
D: NA
J: TRBJ2-6

DNA: TGCGCCAGCAGTGAGTCCATGTCCTACGAGCAGTACTTC
CDR3: CASSESMSYEQYF
size: NA
V: TRBV10-1
D: NA
J: TRBJ2-7

DNA: TGCGCCAGCAGCCAAGTAAACGGCGAGCAGTACTTC
CDR3: CASSQVNGEQYF
size: NA
V: TRBV4-1
D: NA
J: TRBJ2-7

DNA: TGTGCCAGCAGCTTAGTTAGGGAAAAACTGTTTTTT
CDR3: CASSLVREKLFF
size: NA
V: TRBV7-8
D: NA
J: TRBJ1-4

DNA: TGTGCCATCAGTGAGTGGCAGAACACTGAAGCTTTCTTT
CDR3: CAISEWQNTEAFF
size: NA
V: TRBV10-3
D: NA
J: TRBJ1-1

DNA: TGTGCCAGCAGCCCTCAGCGCAGAGATACGCAGTATTTT
CDR3: CASSPQRRDTQYF
size: NA
V: TRBV4-2
D: NA
J: TRBJ2-3

DNA: TGTGCCAGCAGTGAGGGGATGGGGGTCTACAATGAAAAACTGTTTTTT
CDR3: CASSEGMGVYNEKLFF
size: NA
V: TRBV2
D: NA
J: TRBJ1-4

DNA: TGTGCCAGCAGTGAAGCGCTTCGGGTTAACTATGGCTACACCTTC
CDR3: CASSEALRVNYGYTF
size: NA
V: TRBV6-1
D: NA
J: TRBJ1-2

DNA: TGCGCCAGCAGCTTGGAGTCAGGGAAACAGTACTTC
CDR3: CASSLESGKQYF
size: few
V: TRBV5-1
D: NA
J: TRBJ2-7

DNA: TGTGCCAGCTCACCTATTAGGGAACACTCTGGAAACACCATATATTTT
CDR3: CASSPIREHSGNTIYF
size: NA
V: TRBV18
D: NA
J: TRBJ1-3

DNA: TGCAGCGTTGAACCTTCACCACCGGTCGCTTTCTTT
CDR3: CSVEPSPPVAFF
size: few
V: TRBV29-1
D: NA
J: TRBJ1-1

DNA: TGCGCCAGCAGCTTGGCGGACAGAATACAAGAGACCCAGTACTTC
CDR3: CASSLADRIQETQYF
size: once
V: TRBV5-1
D: NA
J: TRBJ2-5

DNA: TGCGCCAGCAGCCAAGAATTAATGGCTGTCGATGAGCAGTTCTTC
CDR3: CASSQELMAVDEQFF
size: NA
V: TRBV4-3
D: NA
J: TRBJ2-1

DNA: TGTGCCAGCAGTTTATACGTAAGGACCCCAAGGGGCGAGCAGTACTTC
CDR3: CASSLYVRTPRGEQYF
size: NA
V: TRBV27
D: NA
J: TRBJ2-7

DNA: TGTGCCAGCAGTGAAGTGGGCCGGGATGAGCAGTTCTTC
CDR3: CASSEVGRDEQFF
size: NA
V: TRBV2
D: NA
J: TRBJ2-1

DNA: TGCGCCAGCACGGCGGGGACTGGGGCCAACGTCCTGACTTTC
CDR3: CASTAGTGANVLTF
size: NA
V: TRBV5-1
D: NA
J: TRBJ2-6

DNA: TGTGCCAGCCCGGACAGGGGAAAGTCGTCCAACTATGGCTACACCTTC
CDR3: CASPDRGKSSNYGYTF
size: NA
V: TRBV6-6
D: TRBD1
J: TRBJ1-2

DNA: TGTGCCAGCAGTTTAGCCGGGGTACGGGGGTATGGCTACACCTTC
CDR3: CASSLAGVRGYGYTF
size: NA
V: TRBV27
D: NA
J: TRBJ1-2

DNA: TGTGCCAGCACCCCGGCAGGGTTCGACTATGGCTACACCTTC
CDR3: CASTPAGFDYGYTF
size: NA
V: TRBV28
D: NA
J: TRBJ1-2

DNA: TGCAGCGTTGGTAGCGGGAGCGGGGGCGAGCAGTACTTC
CDR3: CSVGSGSGGEQYF
size: NA
V: TRBV29-1
D: TRBD2
J: TRBJ2-7

DNA: TGTGCCAGCAGCCCCGAGAGGGGAGCTAGCGGGAGTCCGCGGGAGCAGTACTTC
CDR3: CASSPERGASGSPREQYF
size: NA
V: TRBV7-6
D: TRBD2
J: TRBJ2-7

DNA: TGTGCCAGCAGTCCCGCCGGGGGTGGGAATGAAAAACTGTTTTTT
CDR3: CASSPAGGGNEKLFF
size: NA
V: TRBV25-1
D: NA
J: TRBJ1-4

DNA: TGTGCCAGCAGCGTCGATTCGGGTACAGATACGCAGTATTTT
CDR3: CASSVDSGTDTQYF
size: NA
V: TRBV9
D: NA
J: TRBJ2-3

DNA: TGTGCCAGCACCACACCTCAAATGAACACTGAAGCTTTCTTT
CDR3: CASTTPQMNTEAFF
size: NA
V: TRBV28
D: NA
J: TRBJ1-1

DNA: TGTGCCAGCAGGACCGGGGGACAGGGTGTTCATGGCTACACCTTC
CDR3: CASRTGGQGVHGYTF
size: many
V: TRBV6-6
D: TRBD1
J: TRBJ1-2

DNA: TGTGCCAGCTCAGAAGGGGGAGCAGATACGCAGTATTTT
CDR3: CASSEGGADTQYF
size: NA
V: TRBV18
D: NA
J: TRBJ2-3

DNA: TGTGCCAGTATCCCGGGACATGTCTACGAGCAGTACTTC
CDR3: CASIPGHVYEQYF
size: NA
V: TRBV19
D: NA
J: TRBJ2-7

DNA: TGTGCCATCAGGGGACTGACAGGGAACACTGAAGCTTTCTTT
CDR3: CAIRGLTGNTEAFF
size: NA
V: TRBV10-3
D: NA
J: TRBJ1-1

DNA: TGTGCCAGCAGCCTTTGGAGCCGGAGGCACGAGCAGTACTTC
CDR3: CASSLWSRRHEQYF
size: NA
V: TRBV5-4
D: NA
J: TRBJ2-7

DNA: TGTGCCAGCAGTTTAAGACAGTCCTCCCAGTACTTGAACACTGAAGCTTTCTTT
CDR3: CASSLRQSSQYLNTEAFF
size: once
V: TRBV28
D: NA
J: TRBJ1-1

DNA: TGTGCCAGCAGCCCCCTCCCAAGGGATGGCTACACCTTC
CDR3: CASSPLPRDGYTF
size: once
V: TRBV7-2
D: NA
J: TRBJ1-2

DNA: TGCGCCAGCAGACCCGGAGCGGGGAGCTCCTACAATGAGCAGTTCTTC
CDR3: CASRPGAGSSYNEQFF
size: NA
V: TRBV5-1
D: TRBD2
J: TRBJ2-1

DNA: TGCGCCAGCAGCCCGGGACTAGCGAAGACGCGAATCACCGGGGAGCTGTTTTTT
CDR3: CASSPGLAKTRITGELFF
size: NA
V: TRBV4-1
D: TRBD2
J: TRBJ2-2

DNA: TGTGCCAGCAACGACGGGAGGGCCTACGAGCAGTACTTC
CDR3: CASNDGRAYEQYF
size: few
V: TRBV2
D: TRBD2
J: TRBJ2-7

DNA: TGTGCCAGCAGCTTGCGCTCGGGTAGGGACATTCAGTACTTC
CDR3: CASSLRSGRDIQYF
size: NA
V: TRBV5-5
D: NA
J: TRBJ2-4

DNA: TGTGCCAGCAGCTTCGACAGGGGGACCCGGGAGACCCAGTACTTC
CDR3: CASSFDRGTRETQYF
size: NA
V: TRBV5-4
D: TRBD1
J: TRBJ2-5

DNA: TGTGCCTGGAGTGTACCCAGGACAGGGGTCTACGAGCAGTACTTC
CDR3: CAWSVPRTGVYEQYF
size: NA
V: TRBV30
D: TRBD1
J: TRBJ2-7

DNA: TGCGCCAGCAGCGCGGATGCAGGGGTTAACTATGGCTACACCTTC
CDR3: CASSADAGVNYGYTF
size: NA
V: TRBV5-1
D: NA
J: TRBJ1-2

DNA: TGTGCCAGCAGCACCGCTTGGACTCAGCAGTTCTTC
CDR3: CASSTAWTQQFF
size: NA
V: TRBV5-6
D: NA
J: TRBJ2-1

DNA: TGTGCCAGCAGCCCGGGACTTGTCCACGAGCAGTACTTC
CDR3: CASSPGLVHEQYF
size: NA
V: TRBV7-6
D: NA
J: TRBJ2-7